One and the same sample provided the 2 T cell receptor beta chains below, sequenced in a study of quantifying T cell responses using KT2 cells. Study in general: cDNA was made from DNase-treated RNA using alpha and beta constant primers.

Each cDNA got a UMI-containing oligo ligated at its 3' end. The first PCR ran roughly 4 cycles with an equimolar RC1.1 and RC1.2 beta primer mix. TCRdb reprocessed the UMI-ligation and nested PCR reads via MiXCR and lists one record per CDR3 protein. The sample includes over 55,000 distinct CDR3 sequences, around 12% of them seen just once. Sequenced sample: PBMCs spiked with cells of the T cell clone KT2. These TCRs come from a human donor.

This clonotype came up once. The germline gene is not matched at one end of the junction; a read error may be the cause. V gene TRBV29-1 combines with J gene TRBJ1-5; D is unclear. CDR3 length equals 14 residues. Germline values: CDR1 SQVTM, CDR2 ANQGSEA. In nucleotides, the CDR3 is TGCAGCACTGCGGAGGGATTGGGCAATCAGCCCCAGAATTTT. This translates into CSTAEGLGNQPQNF.

This clonotype came up a few times. This chain connects TRBV18 to TRBJ1-1; D is ambiguous. Trimming took 3 bases from V and 1 from J, leaving 15 bases between them. CDR1 and CDR2 (germline): KGHSH, LQKENI. The CDR3 loop spans 16 amino acids. CDR3 coding DNA: TGTGCCAGCTCACCCACGGCTAAGGCCACGAACACTGAAGCTTTCTTT. Translated: CASSPTAKATNTEAFF.